One sample yielded the 5 T cell receptor beta chains listed below, sequenced in a study of T cells expressing NK-cell markers. TCRdb re-called the 5' RACE reads and catalogs CDR3 proteins one per entry, DNA excluded. Its listing shows about 550,000 distinct CDR3 sequences. Source material: blood T cells: a sorted CD56 or NKG2C T cell subset, CD4+ or CD8+ T cells, or bulk PBMC T cells (not recorded which). The receptors were sampled from a man between 18 and 29 years old in good health.

This chain uses TRBV20-1 with TRBJ2-1; TCRdb's assignment of TRBD1 cannot be checked, as there is no DNA. Germline CDR1 and CDR2: DFQATT and SNEGSKA (reference sequence). The CDR3 length is 15 residues. The CDR3 loop is CSARDPWGGHNEQFF.

V and J are TRBV7-3 and TRBJ2-3. Germline CDR1 is SGHTA and CDR2 is FQGTGA. The CDR3 spans 13 residues. CDR3 amino acids: CASSRFVPDTQYF. Variable domain in full (rest from reference TRBV7-3 and TRBJ2-3): GAGVSQTPSNKVTEKGKYVELRCDPISGHTALYWYRQSLGQGPEFLIYFQGTGAADDSGLPNDRFFAVRPEGSVSTLKIQRTERGDSAVYLCASSRFVPDTQYFGPGTRLTVL.

The chain links TRBV15 to TRBJ1-6; TCRdb outputs TRBD1, but without DNA this stays unchecked. CDR3 length equals 15 residues. The germline CDR1 and CDR2 sequences are LNHNV and YYDKDF (reference sequence). CDR3: CATSRGRGSNSPLHF.

The V gene is TRBV29-1, the J gene TRBJ2-1; with no DNA, the TCRdb D assignment of TRBD1 cannot be verified. This CDR3 has 13 residues. CDR1 and CDR2 (germline): SQVTM, ANQGSEA. CDR3 protein: CSVVTGEINEQFF.

This chain uses TRBV19 with TRBJ2-7; TCRdb selects TRBD1, and the lack of DNA leaves this call unchecked. Germline V CDR1 and CDR2: LNHDA, SQIVND (reference sequence). The CDR3 is made up of 13 amino acids. The CDR3 sequence: CATMTGDSYEQYF.